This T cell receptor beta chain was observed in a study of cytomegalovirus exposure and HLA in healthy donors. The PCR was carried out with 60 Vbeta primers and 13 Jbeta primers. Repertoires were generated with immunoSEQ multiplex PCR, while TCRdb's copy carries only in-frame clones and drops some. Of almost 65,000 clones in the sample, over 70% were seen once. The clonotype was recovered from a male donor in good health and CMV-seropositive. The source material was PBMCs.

CDR3 region: CATSRIGDTQYF. CDR3 DNA sequence: TGTGCCACCAGCAGAATCGGGGATACGCAGTATTTT. The J gene is TRBJ2-3, the V gene TRBV15; D is unclear. Germline CDR1 and CDR2: LNHNV and YYDKDF (reference sequence). This CDR3 has 12 amino acids. With 2 bases removed from V and 6 bases from J, the gap between germline ends came to 6 bases. The variable domain in full, with the rest retrieved from reference TRBV15 and TRBJ2-3, is DAMVIQNPRYQVTQFGKPVTLSCSQTLNHNVMYWYQQKSSQAPKLLFHYYDKDFNNEADTPDNFQSRRPNTSFCFLDIRSPGLGDTAMYLCATSRIGDTQYFGPGTRLTVL.